The clone carrying this T cell receptor beta chain has ten or more counts. These data originate in a study of low-dose radiotherapy and immunotherapy resistance in tumors. Study as a whole: Each fraction for Cohort 1 was 0.5 Gy, given every 2 weeks, and the total came to 6.5 Gy. The regimen for patients comprised intravenous nivolumab 240 mg every two weeks plus intravenous ipilimumab 1 mg/kg every six weeks.

First-strand cDNA used TRAV- and TRBV-specific primers, covering alpha and beta chains. A constant-region primer paired with the V-primer adapter amplified TCRs over approximately 20 PCR cycles. TCRdb ran MiXCR on the reads and lists one entry per CDR3 protein. The sample consists of about 35,000 distinct CDR3 sequences, around 20% of them appearing once. Time point specified: after trial treatment. Treatment noted: LDRT plus nivolumab, ipilimumab, low-dose cyclophosphamide and aspirin (RACIN trial). The specimen was PBMCs, collected after low-dose radiotherapy plus immunotherapy. The clonotype was recovered from a female donor with ovarian cancer.

This CDR3 reads CSVEDSFSGNTIYF. The CDR3 DNA is TGCAGCGTTGAGGACAGCTTCTCTGGAAACACCATATATTTT. The chain employs TRBV29-1 and TRBJ1-3, with D perhaps matching TRBD1 (6 bases). This CDR3 region has 14 residues. Trimming took 3 bases from V and 0 from J, leaving 9 bases between them. Germline CDR1 and CDR2: SQVTM and ANQGSEA.